This T cell receptor beta chain was sequenced during a study of tumor-infiltrating lymphocytes in localized non-small cell lung cancer (dated by TCRdb to about 2021). Concerning the study at large: Patients whose samples were collected after neoadjuvant chemotherapy, as well as both smokers and never-smokers and several histologies, were included in the cohort. Each patient provided resected tumor tissue plus uninvolved lung tissue from the same patient, with the uninvolved lung tissue described as non-adjacent to the tumor. Alongside flow cytometry, multiplex immunofluorescence, RNA-seq, exome sequencing and proteomics, TCR sequencing was applied to the same patients as one of several integrated assays. The overall ICON cohort was composed of 150 surgical patients with localized non-small cell lung cancer whose tumors were resected. The paired tumor versus uninvolved lung comparison of immunoSEQ T-cell fraction included roughly 60 patients.

The first patient joined ICON in April 2016, and enrollment wrapped up when the last patient was enrolled in the second half of 2018. A subcohort of around 77 patients provided fresh tumor and matched uninvolved tissue for in-depth immune analyses, with TCR sequencing among those analyses. No cell sorting was done, and TCR sequencing was instead run on DNA isolated from bulk tissue. To note about this clone: This receptor's antigen is unknown. No quality values exist for individual bases; no much larger clone is one base distant.

The T-cell fraction in tumor and uninvolved lung tissue was provided by TCR sequencing with the immunoSEQ assay. Regarding the original processing steps: For survival analysis, patients were split into high (upper tertile) and low (lower two tertiles) T-cell fraction groups and compared by log-rank test. A signed-rank test was used to check for differences in T-cell fraction between paired tumor and uninvolved lung. The immuneACCESS repertoire file appears here via TCRdb, limited to in-frame rearrangements. These files lack a portion of the clones; in checked studies, under half of the deficit traces to unresolved V genes, and the cause of the others is not known. V and J calls plus clone size are reproduced from that table; the DNA served to infer D and trimming. The sample profile shows thousands of clones; about 79% of them were found once. The top ten hold roughly 5.8% of the sample. Here is what the overall study found, with its caveats: Assay coverage differed among patients according to how much tissue was available, so only a subset of the cohort had TCR sequencing. The TCR-derived T-cell fraction showed no difference between the flow cytometry-defined immunotypes IM1 (good prognosis) and IM2 (poor prognosis). Consistent with immunofluorescence CD3 counts, TCRbeta sequencing supported greater T cell infiltration in tumors than in uninvolved lung tissue. Because different assays used different pieces of the same tissue, intratumor heterogeneity could not be separated from technical variation.

CDR1 and CDR2 were assigned from the germline V gene (reference sequence) as SEHNR and FQNEAQ. The CDR3 measures 12 amino acids from cysteine to phenylalanine. Here the CDR3 DNA is all that survives: 36 bases in frame from base 1. V drops 0 bases and J drops 6 bases, leaving 5 bases in between. Input material: uninvolved lung tissue not adjacent to the tumor. This clonotype originated in a human donor with non-small cell lung cancer. This chain joins TRBV7-9 to TRBJ1-1; confidence is insufficient to name the D gene. The DNA sequence is TGTGCCAGCAGCTTAGCGGCCCCTGAAGCTTTCTTT. Translated, it gives CASSLAAPEAFF.